This TCR beta chain was captured in a study of blood T cell repertoires in COVID-19. Sequenced by immunoSEQ multiplex PCR; TCRdb stores in-frame clones only, minus some. The sample lists fewer than 350,000 clones, around 85% seen once, with 1.5% to 2% in the top ten. Germline V gives CDR1 MDHEN, CDR2 SYDVKM. V lost 4 bases, J lost 9 bases, and 16 bases lay in between. The CDR3 totals 14 residues. The chain has TRBV28 and TRBJ1-5; no firm D call. The sequenced sample was PBMCs or T cells enriched from blood (not recorded which). The TCR comes from a woman in her 30s who had been exposed to COVID-19. CDR3 loop: CASSSHTNPWPQHF. The CDR3 bases are TGTGCCAGCAGTTCCCACACCAACCCGTGGCCCCAGCATTTT.